The entry that follows covers one T cell receptor beta chain sequence. Ages ranged from about 18 to 89 years, with residence in about two dozen US areas. Two consecutive negative NP/OP PCR tests, clearance, or resolved symptoms defined Cohort 3 recovery. The authors' processing: From reference gene primer amplification, estimates of nucleated cell counts were derived. Produced via immunoSEQ multiplex PCR; TCRdb's table is partial and in-frame only. That table supplies the V and J calls and clone size; D and trimming were determined from the DNA. The sample comprises some 150,000 clones, roughly 90% of which are singletons, and 0.77% rests with the top ten. The source of the sample is a study of blood T cell repertoires in COVID-19. On the study more broadly: The origin of the acute and convalescent COVID-19 samples was the United States, Italy and Spain.

V lost 2 bases, J lost 4 bases, and 5 bases stayed unmatched. The length of the CDR3 is 15 residues. Germline V CDR1 and CDR2: SGHTS, YDEGEE. This chain links TRBV5-8 with TRBJ2-7; 11 bases match TRBD2. Sequencing was carried out using PBMCs or T cells enriched from blood (not recorded which). This TCR was sampled from a woman between 18 and 30 years old who had recovered from COVID-19. This CDR3 is CASSFGVAGGYEQYF. CDR3 coding DNA: TGTGCCAGCAGCTTCGGGGTAGCGGGAGGGTACGAGCAGTACTTC.